This T cell receptor (beta chain) was captured in a study of T cells expressing NK-cell markers. The overall study: Just one sequenced donor of eight was HCMV-seronegative, while seven were seropositive.

TCRdb re-called the 5' RACE reads; one entry per CDR3 protein, DNA not given. The repertoire shows roughly 180,000 distinct CDR3 sequences; the top ten hold 20% to 25%. Study-wide findings and caveats: For a few donors, these clonotypes were likewise the leading ones in the CD3+CD56-NKG2C+ fraction. For roughly 6 donors, the dominant NKG2C+ clonotypes made up roughly 1.0-7.5% of their CD8+ T cells.

CDR1 and CDR2 (germline): MGHRA, YSYEKL. The CDR3 totals 16 residues. As regards this clonotype: Its antigen is currently unknown.

What was sequenced was blood T cells: a sorted CD56 or NKG2C T cell subset, CD4+ or CD8+ T cells, or bulk PBMC T cells (not recorded which). The J gene is TRBJ2-5, the V gene TRBV4-1; TCRdb selects TRBD1, and the lack of DNA leaves this call unchecked. The sequence derives from a man aged 18 to 69 in good health. CDR3 sequence reads: CASSHIPEQAGETQYF.